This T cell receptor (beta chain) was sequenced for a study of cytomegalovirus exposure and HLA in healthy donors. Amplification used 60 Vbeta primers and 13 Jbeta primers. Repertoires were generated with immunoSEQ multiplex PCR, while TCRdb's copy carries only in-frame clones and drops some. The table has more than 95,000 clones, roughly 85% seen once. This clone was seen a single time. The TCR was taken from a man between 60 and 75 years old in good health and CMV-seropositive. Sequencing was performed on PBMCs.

The CDR3 loop is CASSSTGPTDTQYF. CDR3 coding DNA: TGTGCCAGCAGCTCGACAGGGCCGACAGATACGCAGTATTTT. V is TRBV7-3 and J is TRBJ2-3; 7 bases agree with TRBD1. Trimming at V came to 4 bases and at J to 3 bases, leaving 4 bases not matched to a gene. The germline V gene encodes CDR1 SGHTA and CDR2 FQGTGA. This CDR3 has 14 amino acids.